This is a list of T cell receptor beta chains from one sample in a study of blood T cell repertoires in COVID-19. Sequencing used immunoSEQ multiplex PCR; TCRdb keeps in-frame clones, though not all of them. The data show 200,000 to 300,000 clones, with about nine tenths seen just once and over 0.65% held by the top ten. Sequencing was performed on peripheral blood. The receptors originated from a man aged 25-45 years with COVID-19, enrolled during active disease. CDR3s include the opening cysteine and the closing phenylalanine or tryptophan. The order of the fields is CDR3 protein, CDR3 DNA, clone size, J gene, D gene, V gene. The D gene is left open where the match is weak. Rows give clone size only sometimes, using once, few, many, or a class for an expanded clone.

CDR3 protein: CASRGLENEQYF
CDR3 DNA: TGTGCCAGCAGGGGGCTAGAGAACGAGCAGTACTTC
clone size: NA
J gene: TRBJ2-7
D gene: NA
V gene: TRBV3-1/TRBV3-2

CDR3 protein: CASSQAGTTNEKLFF
CDR3 DNA: TGTGCCAGCAGCCAGGCCGGAACAACTAATGAAAAACTGTTTTTT
clone size: NA
J gene: TRBJ1-4
D gene: NA
V gene: TRBV5-6

CDR3 protein: CASSELAGGLVNEQFF
CDR3 DNA: TGCGCCAGCAGTGAACTAGCGGGGGGGCTAGTGAATGAGCAGTTCTTC
clone size: NA
J gene: TRBJ2-1
D gene: TRBD2
V gene: TRBV10-2

CDR3 protein: CASSIAGQTEAFF
CDR3 DNA: TGTGCCAGCAGCATCGCGGGACAGACTGAAGCTTTCTTT
clone size: NA
J gene: TRBJ1-1
D gene: TRBD1
V gene: TRBV2

CDR3 protein: CASSQGGLAYEQYF
CDR3 DNA: TGTGCCAGCAGCCAAGGGGGACTAGCCTACGAGCAGTACTTC
clone size: NA
J gene: TRBJ2-7
D gene: TRBD2
V gene: TRBV4-2

CDR3 protein: CASSGFRPANTEAFF
CDR3 DNA: TGTGCCAGTAGCGGATTCAGGCCGGCGAACACTGAAGCTTTCTTT
clone size: NA
J gene: TRBJ1-1
D gene: NA
V gene: TRBV19

CDR3 protein: CASSPGWRATDTQYF
CDR3 DNA: TGCGCCAGCAGCCCCGGTTGGAGAGCGACAGATACGCAGTATTTT
clone size: once
J gene: TRBJ2-3
D gene: NA
V gene: TRBV5-1

CDR3 protein: CAGSPGPTNEKLFF
CDR3 DNA: TGTGCCGGCTCGCCAGGGCCAACTAATGAAAAACTGTTTTTT
clone size: NA
J gene: TRBJ1-4
D gene: NA
V gene: TRBV9

CDR3 protein: CASSLTSGGTYHNEQFF
CDR3 DNA: TGTGCCAGCAGCTTAACTAGCGGGGGGACTTATCACAATGAGCAGTTCTTC
clone size: once
J gene: TRBJ2-1
D gene: TRBD2
V gene: TRBV11-3

CDR3 protein: CASSSQGLSNQPQHF
CDR3 DNA: TGCGCCAGCAGCTCTCAGGGGTTGAGCAATCAGCCCCAGCATTTT
clone size: NA
J gene: TRBJ1-5
D gene: NA
V gene: TRBV5-1

CDR3 protein: CASSAGTGGAREQYF
CDR3 DNA: TGTGCCAGCAGCGCAGGGACAGGGGGAGCTCGGGAGCAGTACTTC
clone size: NA
J gene: TRBJ2-7
D gene: TRBD1
V gene: TRBV11-2